One sample yielded the 21 T cell receptor beta chains listed below, sequenced in a study of blood T cell repertoires in COVID-19. The data were produced by immunoSEQ multiplex PCR, yet TCRdb's version contains in-frame clones alone and is incomplete. The sample comprises over 150,000 clones, approximately 88% of which are singletons, and less than 3.5% rests with the top ten. The specimen was peripheral blood. These receptors originate from a woman aged 60 to 75 with acute or convalescent COVID-19.

This clone was recorded many times. The genes are TRBV19 and TRBJ1-5; maybe TRBD1 (6 bases). V gave up 5 bases and J gave up 1 base, with 12 bases separating them. The CDR3 is 15 residues long. CDR1 and CDR2 from the germline V gene are LNHDA and SQIVND (reference sequence). The CDR3 region is CASSLGQKSNQPQHF. DNA for the CDR3: TGTGCCAGTAGTCTAGGACAGAAAAGCAATCAGCCCCAGCATTTT.

This clone was seen a handful of times. The chain uses TRBV10-3 and TRBJ2-5; D possibly corresponds to TRBD2 (7 bases). The CDR3 is 14 amino acids. Germline values: CDR1 ENHRY, CDR2 SYGVKD. Trimming pared 2 bases from V and 1 base from J, leaving 8 bases between. DNA for the CDR3: TGTGCCATCAGTGAGCGGGGGGCCCAAGAGACCCAGTACTTC. It specifies CAISERGAQETQYF.

The gene calls are TRBV5-5 and TRBJ2-1, with 8 bases fitting TRBD1. The V gene's germline CDR1 is SGHKS and CDR2 YYEKEE (reference sequence). The V and J ends lost 5 bases and 2 bases, in that order; junction bases with no gene match: 6. The CDR3 sequence is 15 residues long. CDR3 nucleotide sequence: TGTGCCAGCAGGTATCGGGACAGGACCTACAATGAGCAGTTCTTC. It codes for CASRYRDRTYNEQFF.

The chain combines TRBV6-2 or TRBV6-3 with TRBJ1-1; D not certain. The V gene's germline CDR1 is MNHEY and CDR2 SVGEGT. The CDR3 spans 12 residues. The V end lost 4 bases, the J end lost 5 bases, and 8 bases lay between the germline ends. The CDR3, as DNA: TGTGCCAGCAGTTCCGTGAGGACTGAAGCTTTCTTT. It translates to CASSSVRTEAFF.

V and J are TRBV5-5 and TRBJ1-6; D is undetermined. The CDR3 consists of 17 residues. Trimming took 0 bases from V and 0 from J, leaving 10 bases between them. The germline gives CDR1 SGHKS, CDR2 YYEKEE (reference sequence). The CDR3 loop reads CASSLEAGSSYNSPLHF. The CDR3, as DNA: TGTGCCAGCAGCTTGGAAGCGGGGAGCTCCTATAATTCACCCCTCCACTTT.

The table lists this clone with a count of one. The J gene is TRBJ2-3, the V gene TRBV3-1 (or the pseudogene TRBV3-2), with D hard to call. V was shortened by 6 bases and J by 3 bases, with 10 bases between the two germline ends. CDR1 and CDR2 from the germline V gene are LGHDT and YNNKEL (reference sequence). This CDR3 contains 13 residues. Written as DNA, the CDR3 is TGTGCCAGCAGACCTGGGCCAACAGATACGCAGTATTTT. Encoded protein: CASRPGPTDTQYF.

The CDR3 here is CASSLGQGIEQFF. In DNA form, the CDR3 reads TGCGCCAGCAGCTTGGGACAGGGCATCGAGCAGTTCTTC. The V call is TRBV5-1, the J call TRBJ2-1, with 7 bases matching TRBD1. CDR1 and CDR2 from the germline V gene are SGHRS and YFSETQ. Trimming at V came to 0 bases and at J to 10 bases, leaving 4 bases not matched to a gene. This CDR3 is built from 13 residues. Variable domain in full (rest from reference TRBV5-1 and TRBJ2-1): KAGVTQTPRYLIKTRGQQVTLSCSPISGHRSVSWYQQTPGQGLQFLFEYFSETQRNKGNFPGRFSGRQFSNSRSEMNVSTLELGDSALYLCASSLGQGIEQFFGPGTRLTVL.

This rearrangement joins TRBV3-1 (or the pseudogene TRBV3-2) to TRBJ1-1, with TRBD1 as a possible D gene (5 bases). V was cut by 4 bases and J by 7 bases, with 16 bases left in between. The CDR3 contains 14 residues. Germline V gene lookup returns CDR1 LGHDT and CDR2 YNNKEL (reference sequence). CDR3 amino acids: CASSLREGQGEAFF. CDR3 in DNA: TGTGCCAGCAGCCTCCGGGAGGGGCAGGGTGAAGCTTTCTTT.

The rearrangement links TRBV5-4 to TRBJ2-3, with 8 bases identical to TRBD1. The J segment lost 4 bases and the V segment lost 0 bases, leaving 4 bases of the junction unmatched. The CDR3 contains 15 residues. CDR1 and CDR2 from the germline V gene are SGHNT and YYREEE (reference sequence). The DNA for the CDR3 is TGTGCCAGCAGCTTGGGGGCAGGGGGCGCAGATACGCAGTATTTT. Encoded protein: CASSLGAGGADTQYF.

The rearrangement uses TRBV5-1 and TRBJ2-3; 14 nucleotides line up with TRBD2. The CDR3 runs 17 residues. The trim removed 3 bases at V and 1 base at J, leaving 4 bases unmatched. The germline V gene has CDR1 SGHRS and CDR2 YFSETQ. The CDR3, as DNA: TGCGCCAGCAGCTCGACTAGCGGGGGGGCGGGCACAGATACGCAGTATTTT. It codes for CASSSTSGGAGTDTQYF.

V usage is TRBV10-1 and J usage is TRBJ2-7; 7 nucleotides agree with TRBD2. V gave up 9 bases and J gave up 3 bases; unmatched junction bases: 8. The CDR3 loop spans 13 amino acids. Germline CDR1 reads WNHNN; CDR2 reads SYGVQD (reference sequence). CDR3 sequence (DNA): TGCGCCAGTCCGAGCGGGGTCGTCTACGAGCAGTACTTC. Its translation is CASPSGVVYEQYF.

This chain uses TRBV28 with TRBJ2-6, with D perhaps matching TRBD1 (6 bases). Trimming removed 5 bases from V and 5 bases from J, with 13 bases in between. This CDR3 contains 15 residues. Germline CDR1 MDHEN, CDR2 SYDVKM. This chain's CDR3 is CASSGTGTWANVLTF. For the CDR3, the DNA is TGTGCCAGCAGTGGAACAGGGACCTGGGCCAACGTCCTGACTTTC.

This clone was detected a few times. The rearrangement joins TRBV10-1 to TRBJ1-5; the match to TRBD1 covers 11 bases. The CDR3 runs 20 residues. The J segment lost 0 bases and the V segment lost 7 bases, leaving 17 bases of the junction unmatched. From germline, CDR1 is WNHNN and CDR2 SYGVQD (reference sequence). DNA for the CDR3: TGCGCCAGCACCACAATAGTCGGACAGGGGGCGCCTTATAGCAATCAGCCCCAGCATTTT. Translated: CASTTIVGQGAPYSNQPQHF.

The rearrangement joins TRBV4-1 to TRBJ1-3; TRBD1 matches at 7 bases. This CDR3 comprises 18 residues. Germline CDR1 reads MGHRA; CDR2 reads YSYEKL. The V and J ends lost 0 bases and 0 bases, in that order; junction bases with no gene match: 8. CDR3 sequence: CASSQEPLGQHSGNTIYF. In DNA, the CDR3 is TGCGCCAGCAGCCAAGAACCTTTGGGACAGCACTCTGGAAACACCATATATTTT.

J is TRBJ1-6 and V is TRBV6-5; the match to TRBD1 covers 7 bases. V lost 0 bases, J lost 13 bases, and 12 bases stayed unmatched. The CDR3 is 16 residues long. Germline V CDR1 and CDR2: MNHEY, SVGAGI. As DNA, the CDR3 is TGTGCCAGCAGTTACTCACCGGGACAGAGCACAAGTCCCCTCCACTTT. Translated: CASSYSPGQSTSPLHF.

The V gene is TRBV9, the J gene TRBJ2-1, with 12 bases fitting TRBD2. V lost 3 bases, J lost 2 bases, and 0 bases stayed unmatched. The CDR3 runs to 15 residues. Germline V gene lookup returns CDR1 SGDLS and CDR2 YYNGEE. The DNA of the CDR3 is TGTGCCAGCAGCGCTAGCGGGGGGGCCTACAATGAGCAGTTCTTC. It specifies CASSASGGAYNEQFF.

This clone was observed many times. The chain combines TRBV4-2 with TRBJ2-5, with TRBD2 identical over 10 bases. The CDR3 is made up of 16 amino acids. Trimming at V came to 1 base and at J to 5 bases, leaving 7 bases not matched to a gene. The germline gives CDR1 LGHNA, CDR2 YNFKEQ. The chain's CDR3 is CASSQGPAGGRETQYF. The CDR3 nucleotides are TGTGCCAGCAGCCAAGGGCCAGCGGGGGGGCGGGAGACCCAGTACTTC.

The rearrangement links TRBV5-8 to TRBJ2-5; TRBD2 matches 8 bases. CDR1 and CDR2 (germline): SGHTS, YDEGEE. The CDR3 loop spans 16 amino acids. The V and J ends lost 4 bases and 5 bases, in that order; junction bases with no gene match: 13. The CDR3 coding sequence is TGTGCCAGCAGCAGCGGCGGCGGGGGGACCGGGGAGACCCAGTACTTC. Translation: CASSSGGGGTGETQYF.

This clone was observed a single time. The V gene is TRBV28, the J gene TRBJ2-5, with D maybe TRBD2 (7 bases). There are 17 residues in the CDR3. CDR1 and CDR2 from the germline V gene are MDHEN and SYDVKM. Trimming stripped 4 bases from V and 0 bases from J, with 18 bases between. CDR3 bases: TGTGCCAGCAGTTGGAGGGGGGGGCCATCAAACCAAGAGACCCAGTACTTC. Its translation: CASSWRGGPSNQETQYF. Complete variable domain (other parts from reference TRBV28 and TRBJ2-5): DVKVTQSSRYLVKRTGEKVFLECVQDMDHENMFWYRQDPGLGLRLIYFSYDVKMKEKGDIPEGYSVSREKKERFSLILESASTNQTSMYLCASSWRGGPSNQETQYFGPGTRLLVL.

The chain employs TRBV3-1 (or the pseudogene TRBV3-2) and TRBJ2-5; 8 bases agree with TRBD2. The CDR3 runs 17 residues. V gave up 0 bases and J gave up 5 bases; unmatched junction bases: 11. CDR1 and CDR2 (germline): LGHDT, YNNKEL (reference sequence). CDR3: CASSQEGSLAGQETQYF. CDR3 DNA: TGTGCCAGCAGCCAAGAAGGGAGTTTAGCGGGGCAGGAGACCCAGTACTTC.

In its sample, this clone was seen a few times. This chain joins TRBV10-2 and TRBJ1-2; D unresolved. V was cut by 2 bases and J by 8 bases, with 12 bases left in between. Germline V CDR1 and CDR2: WSHSY, SAAADI. There are 13 residues in the CDR3. The CDR3 spells CASSEGRGHGYTF. The CDR3 DNA reads as TGCGCCAGCAGTGAGGGCAGAGGGCACGGCTACACCTTC.